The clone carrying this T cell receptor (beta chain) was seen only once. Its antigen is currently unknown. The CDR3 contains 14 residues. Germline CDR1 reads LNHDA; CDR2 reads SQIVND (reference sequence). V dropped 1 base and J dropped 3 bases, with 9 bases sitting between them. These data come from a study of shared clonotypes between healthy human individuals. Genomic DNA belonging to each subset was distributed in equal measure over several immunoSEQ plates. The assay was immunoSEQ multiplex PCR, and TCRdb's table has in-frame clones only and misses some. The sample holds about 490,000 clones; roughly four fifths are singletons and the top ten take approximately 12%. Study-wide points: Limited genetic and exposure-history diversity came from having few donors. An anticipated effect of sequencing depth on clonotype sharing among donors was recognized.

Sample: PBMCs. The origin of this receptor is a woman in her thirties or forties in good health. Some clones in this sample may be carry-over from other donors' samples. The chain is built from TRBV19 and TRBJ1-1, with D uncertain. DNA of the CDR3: TGTGCCAGTAGTATAGGCGGCCTTTACACTGAAGCTTTCTTT. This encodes CASSIGGLYTEAFF.